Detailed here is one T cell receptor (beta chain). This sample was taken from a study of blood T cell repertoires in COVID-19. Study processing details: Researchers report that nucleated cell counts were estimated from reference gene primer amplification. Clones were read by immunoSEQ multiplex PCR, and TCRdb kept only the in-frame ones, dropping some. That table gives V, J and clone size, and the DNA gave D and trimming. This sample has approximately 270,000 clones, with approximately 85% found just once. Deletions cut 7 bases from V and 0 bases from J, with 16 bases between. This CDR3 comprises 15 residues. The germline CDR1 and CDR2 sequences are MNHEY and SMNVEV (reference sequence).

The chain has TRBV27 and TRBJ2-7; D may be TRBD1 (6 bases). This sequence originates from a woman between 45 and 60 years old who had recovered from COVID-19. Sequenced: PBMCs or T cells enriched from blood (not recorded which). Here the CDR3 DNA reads TGTGCCAGCAAAGGGGCAGGGGTCCCCTCCTACGAGCAGTACTTC. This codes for CASKGAGVPSYEQYF.